A single sample is the source of the 29 T cell receptor beta chains below, sequenced in a study of read filtering for tumor transcriptome and immune sequencing (dated by TCRdb to about 2020). Sequencer: Illumina HiSeq 4000. Starting from roughly 370 ng RNA, TCR libraries were constructed with the Immunoverse kit using molecular barcoded adaptors that cover the alpha/delta and beta/gamma chains. TCRdb redid the processing of the public reads, applying fastp at Q25 and MiXCR, and retained in-frame beta chains. Rows are unified per CDR3 protein, each entry keeping the most common DNA and genes. The sample table shows 30,000 to 40,000 distinct CDR3 sequences, and roughly 10% are seen once. Approximately 37% of the sample is taken by the ten largest. Sample: a population of CD138-negative cells sorted from bone marrow. The cell subset or site label of this sample denotes: bone marrow mononuclear cells depleted of CD138+ plasma/myeloma cells by negative magnetic selection. The source is a donor at least 40 years old with multiple myeloma.

In its sample, this clonotype was seen many times. The chain couples TRBV6-6 to TRBJ2-2; D might be TRBD1 (6 bases). Trimming stripped 6 bases from V and 8 bases from J, with 16 bases between. The CDR3 runs 14 residues. Germline CDR1 MNHNY, CDR2 SVGAGI (reference sequence). CDR3 DNA: TGTGCCAGCAGATCCGGACAGTCCCTAGGGGAGCTGTTTTTT. Translated, it gives CASRSGQSLGELFF.

The chain couples TRBV5-1 to TRBJ1-5; a possible D gene is TRBD1 (6 bases). Germline V gene sequence: CDR1 SGHRS, CDR2 YFSETQ. The CDR3 consists of 15 residues. V lost 6 bases and J lost 3, with 16 bases in between. CDR3 in DNA: TGCGCCAGCATCGCCGGGACACGGGACAATCAGCCCCAGCATTTT. Translated: CASIAGTRDNQPQHF.

This clonotype was recorded many times. The CDR3 protein is CATSASLGGRETQYF. CDR3 in DNA: TGTGCCACCAGTGCCTCCCTTGGGGGCAGGGAGACCCAGTACTTC. This sequence joins TRBV24-1 and TRBJ2-5; possible D gene TRBD1, 6 bases. Trimming left V 5 bases short and J 5 bases short, with 17 bases between. The CDR3 loop spans 15 amino acids. Germline V gives CDR1 KGHDR, CDR2 SFDVKD.

Ten or more counts support this clonotype. The chain is built from TRBV30 and TRBJ1-2; TRBD1 is a possible D gene (5 bases). Trimming left V 6 bases short and J 3 bases short, with 11 bases between. The CDR3 totals 12 residues. CDR1 is GTSNPN, CDR2 SVGIG, per germline (reference sequence). The CDR3 reads CACPGAHYGYTF. The DNA of the CDR3 is TGTGCCTGTCCCGGGGCCCACTATGGCTACACCTTC.

About this clonotype: At one end, the junction sequence differs from germline, possibly due to a read error. The chain carries TRBV2 and TRBJ1-2, with D possibly TRBD1 on 5 matching bases. The CDR3 has 15 residues. CDR1 is SNHLY, CDR2 FYNNEI, per germline. In DNA form, the CDR3 reads TGTGCCAGCAGTGAGGTGCGCCGACAGCAGTACGGCTACATCTTC. Protein: CASSEVRRQQYGYIF.

The chain employs TRBV19 and TRBJ1-5; D might be TRBD1 (5 bases). V dropped 0 bases and J dropped 10 bases, with 16 bases sitting between them. This CDR3 spans 15 amino acids. The V gene's germline CDR1 is LNHDA and CDR2 SQIVND (reference sequence). The CDR3 protein is CASSIDSQGGGPQHF. Written as DNA, the CDR3 is TGTGCCAGTAGTATAGATTCCCAGGGTGGAGGACCCCAGCATTTT.

This clonotype was seen more than once but under ten times. This is likely a read error, given that the CDR3 carries no conserved phenylalanine or tryptophan at its end. This chain joins TRBV7-8 and TRBJ2-5; D remains unclear. The CDR3 covers 15 residues. The germline V gene encodes CDR1 SGHVS and CDR2 FQNEAQ. V was cut by 0 bases and J by 0 bases, with 8 bases left in between. The CDR3 nucleotides are TGTGCCAGCAGCTTAGCGCCAGTACACCAAGAGACCCAGTACCTC. Translated: CASSLAPVHQETQYL.

This clonotype showed up many times. This CDR3 is CASGGHEAFF. In nucleotides, the CDR3 is TGTGCCAGCGGGGGACACGAAGCTTTCTTT. The gene calls are TRBV28 and TRBJ1-1, with D tentatively TRBD1 (6 bases). Per the germline V gene, CDR1 is MDHEN and CDR2 is SYDVKM. The CDR3 contains 10 residues. V dropped 8 bases and J dropped 8 bases, with 9 bases sitting between them.

This rearrangement joins TRBV12-5 to TRBJ2-5; maybe TRBD1 (6 bases). The CDR3 covers 14 residues. V gave up 6 bases and J gave up 1 base, with 12 bases separating them. Germline CDR1 LGHNT, CDR2 FRNRAP. The CDR3 coding sequence is TGTGCTAGTGGCCGCGGACAGATCCAAGAGACCCAGTACTTC. Amino acid sequence: CASGRGQIQETQYF.

This clonotype was found many times. V is TRBV29-1 and J is TRBJ1-6; TRBD1 agrees at 7 bases. This CDR3 region has 13 residues. Germline values: CDR1 SQVTM, CDR2 ANQGSEA. CDR3: CSVTGTANSPLHF. The CDR3 nucleotides are TGCAGTGTTACAGGGACAGCTAATTCACCCCTCCACTTT.

This clonotype was counted many times. The chain has TRBV28 and TRBJ1-5; 8 bases align to TRBD1. The trim removed 6 bases at V and 5 bases at J, leaving 9 bases unmatched. Per germline, CDR1 MDHEN and CDR2 SYDVKM. The CDR3 covers 15 residues. The chain's CDR3 is CASSGDRNSDQPQHF. CDR3 nucleotide sequence: TGTGCCAGCAGCGGGGACAGGAATTCGGATCAGCCCCAGCATTTT.

This clonotype occurred a few times. The rearrangement joins TRBV28 to TRBJ2-4; 9 nucleotides match TRBD1. With V trimmed by 5 bases and J by 6 bases, 8 bases remained unmatched. Germline loops: CDR1 MDHEN, CDR2 SYDVKM. This CDR3 contains 15 residues. In DNA, the CDR3 is TGTGCCAGCAGTCCCGTCCCGGGACAGGGAAACATTCAGTACTTC. This encodes CASSPVPGQGNIQYF.

This clonotype has a count of ten or more. The J gene is TRBJ1-1, the V gene TRBV6-6; 7 bases match TRBD1. In germline, CDR1 is MNHNY, CDR2 SVGAGI (reference sequence). Unmatched junction bases numbered 2, after V lost 1 base and J lost 3 bases. CDR3 length: 14 residues. CDR3 sequence reads: CASSYFDRDTEAFF. CDR3 sequence (DNA): TGTGCCAGCAGTTACTTCGACAGGGACACTGAAGCTTTCTTT.

This clonotype has ten or more counts. This rearrangement joins TRBV5-1 to TRBJ2-3; tentative D call: TRBD2 (5 bases). This CDR3 has 14 amino acids. Germline CDR1 is SGHRS and CDR2 is YFSETQ. The V end lost 4 bases, the J end lost 0 bases, and 9 bases lay between the germline ends. The CDR3 DNA reads as TGCGCCAGCAGCCCCGGACTCAGCACAGATACGCAGTATTTT. Its translation: CASSPGLSTDTQYF. Using reference TRBV5-1 and TRBJ2-3 for the parts outside the CDR3, the full variable domain is KAGVTQTPRYLIKTRGQQVTLSCSPISGHRSVSWYQQTPGQGLQFLFEYFSETQRNKGNFPGRFSGRQFSNSRSEMNVSTLELGDSALYLCASSPGLSTDTQYFGPGTRLTVL.

This clonotype was detected a few times. A much bigger clone sits one base away, suggesting this may be a read error. V is TRBV28 and J is TRBJ1-4; D remains ambiguous. Germline values: CDR1 MDHEN, CDR2 SYDVKM. The V end lost 5 bases, the J end lost 0 bases, and 16 bases lay between the germline ends. CDR3 size: 17 residues. The CDR3 DNA follows: TGTGCCAGCAGTCCATCGGCCAGTCGTGCAACTAATGAAAAACTGTTTTTT. Its translation: CASSPSASRATNEKLFF.

This clonotype was observed a handful of times. The conserved phenylalanine or tryptophan is not found at the CDR3 terminus, so this likely reflects a read error. J is TRBJ2-7 and V is TRBV19; D might be TRBD1 (6 bases). This CDR3 is 15 amino acids long. Trimming left V 5 bases short and J 2 bases short, with 16 bases between. Germline V gene lookup returns CDR1 LNHDA and CDR2 SQIVND (reference sequence). Written as DNA, the CDR3 is TGTGCCAGTAGTTCGGCCGGGACAAATACCTACGAGCAGTACCTC. Translated, it gives CASSSAGTNTYEQYL.

This clonotype was observed at least ten times. The chain couples TRBV4-1 to TRBJ2-5, with 7 positions matching TRBD2. Germline V gene sequence: CDR1 MGHRA, CDR2 YSYEKL. J was trimmed by 11 bases and V by 3 bases; bases with no gene match: 15. The CDR3 has 15 residues. CDR3 sequence (DNA): TGCGCCAGCAGCCAGACGGGGGGTGAGCGGGTGCGGCAGTACTTC. Protein product: CASSQTGGERVRQYF.

This clonotype appeared a few times. This chain connects TRBV6-6 to TRBJ2-7; 8 bases align to TRBD2. Germline V gives CDR1 MNHNY, CDR2 SVGAGI (reference sequence). CDR3 size: 14 residues. Losses at the gene ends were 6 bases for V and 0 bases for J; bases not matched to a gene: 4. The CDR3 protein is CASSGGGLSYEQYF. CDR3 sequence (DNA): TGTGCCAGCAGCGGGGGGGGCCTCTCCTACGAGCAGTACTTC.

This chain joins TRBV5-1 and TRBJ2-7; the D gene could be TRBD1 or TRBD2 (5 bases each). This CDR3 has 14 residues. The V and J ends lost 4 bases and 5 bases respectively, with 16 bases between them. CDR1 is SGHRS and CDR2 is YFSETQ in the germline V gene. In nucleotides, the CDR3 is TGCGCCAGCAGCCCGGACGGGACGTCGCACGAGCAGTACTTC. Its protein is CASSPDGTSHEQYF.

Turning to this clonotype: This may stem from a read error, because a much larger clone lies one nucleotide away. J is TRBJ1-5 and V is TRBV7-9; D unclear. Germline V gene lookup returns CDR1 SEHNR and CDR2 FQNEAQ (reference sequence). CDR3 length: 13 residues. V gave up 10 bases and J gave up 0 bases, with 10 bases separating them. For the CDR3, the DNA is TGTGCCACCGTGGTAAATAGCAATCAGCCCCAGCATTTT. It yields the protein CATVVNSNQPQHF.

This clonotype was seen ten or more times. The chain joins TRBV12-3 or TRBV12-4 to TRBJ1-1; TRBD1 is a possible D gene (5 bases). The CDR3 runs 13 residues. V dropped 10 bases and J dropped 7 bases, with 19 bases sitting between them. CDR3 amino acids: CATKPGLAFEAFF. For the CDR3, the DNA is TGTGCCACCAAACCGGGACTGGCCTTTGAAGCTTTCTTT.

This clonotype occurred many times. This chain links TRBV10-3 with TRBJ2-7, with D uncertain. The germline V gene has CDR1 ENHRY and CDR2 SYGVKD. This CDR3 spans 12 amino acids. The V gene lost 5 bases and the J gene lost 4 bases, with 9 bases spanning the gap. CDR3 sequence: CAISQDGYEQYF. DNA for the CDR3: TGTGCCATCAGTCAGGACGGTTACGAGCAGTACTTC.

The sample holds many counts of this clonotype. The V and J genes are TRBV20-1 and TRBJ1-6; D is uncertain. Trimming left V 6 bases short and J 5 bases short, with 14 bases between. CDR1 and CDR2 (germline): DFQATT, SNEGSKA (reference sequence). The CDR3 totals 14 residues. CDR3 sequence (DNA): TGCAGTGCCACTAGACAAGCGGATAATTCACCCCTCCACTTT. This translates into CSATRQADNSPLHF.

This clonotype was seen many times. Its ends do not fully match the called genes, so a read error is possible. The chain joins TRBV7-7 to TRBJ2-5; TRBD1 agrees at 7 bases. This CDR3 has 15 amino acids. The germline gives CDR1 SSHAT, CDR2 FNYEAQ (reference sequence). CDR3 in amino acids: CASSPTPTGQETQYF. In DNA, the CDR3 is TGTGCTAGCAGCCCGACACCGACAGGGCAAGAGACCCAGTACTTC.

This clonotype has ten or more counts. The chain employs TRBV23-1 and TRBJ2-4; D perhaps matches TRBD1 (5 bases). TRBV23-1 is an ORF for which the function is uncertain. CDR3 size: 14 residues. Trimming cost V 2 bases and J 6 bases, with 11 bases left between them. The CDR3 DNA is TGCGCCAGCAGTCAAAAGCCCGACAGAAACATTCAGTACTTC. It yields the protein CASSQKPDRNIQYF.

The gene calls are TRBV10-3 and TRBJ2-2; D might be TRBD1 or TRBD2, each matching 6 bases. CDR1 and CDR2 (germline): ENHRY, SYGVKD. This CDR3 has 16 amino acids. Deletions cut 6 bases from V and 5 bases from J, with 19 bases between. The CDR3 spells CAISQQGGGDTGELFF. CDR3 DNA sequence: TGTGCCATCAGCCAACAGGGAGGTGGTGATACCGGGGAGCTGTTTTTT.

This clonotype was seen at least ten times. This chain uses TRBV7-2 with TRBJ2-1; D is unclear. V lost 1 base and J lost 5, with 6 bases in between. This CDR3 has 13 amino acids. The germline V gene encodes CDR1 SGHTA and CDR2 FQGNSA. DNA of the CDR3: TGTGCCAGCAGCTTAGTGTGGGACAATGAGCAGTTCTTC. As protein: CASSLVWDNEQFF.

This clonotype was recorded at least ten times. V is TRBV3-1 and J is TRBJ2-7; weak D call: TRBD1 (6 bases). CDR1 is LGHDT and CDR2 is YNNKEL in the germline V gene (reference sequence). V was trimmed by 4 bases and J by 5 bases, leaving 12 bases between them. The CDR3 length is 13 residues. The CDR3 DNA is TGTGCCAGCAGCCCCCGAGGGACAAACGAGCAGTACTTC. Translated, it gives CASSPRGTNEQYF.

This clonotype was observed a handful of times. A much larger clone sits a single nucleotide away, making a read error possible. The conserved phenylalanine or tryptophan is not found at the CDR3 terminus, so this likely reflects a read error. The chain links TRBV3-1 to TRBJ2-1; D gene uncertain. Germline CDR1 and CDR2: LGHDT and YNNKEL (reference sequence). V gave up 2 bases and J gave up 9 bases, with 11 bases separating them. The CDR3 contains 13 residues. The CDR3 is CASSQLSASEQFL. As DNA, the CDR3 is TGTGCCAGCAGCCAACTTTCGGCGAGTGAGCAGTTCCTC.